This TCR beta chain was recorded in a study of blood T cells in healthy people across ages. This clonotype was picked up a small number of times. Its antigen is still unknown. Germline V gives CDR1 DFQATT, CDR2 SNEGSKA (reference sequence). V lost 3 bases and J lost 3, with 18 bases in between. The CDR3 runs 15 residues. Together with a sample-barcoded 5' primer, a J-beta primer mix was included in a second PCR lasting roughly 6 to 12 cycles. Every cDNA molecule carried a tag from a template-switch adaptor bearing 12 random nucleotides. TCRdb fed the 5' RACE reads into MiXCR, producing one record per CDR3 protein. Here the sample spans about 970,000 distinct CDR3 sequences, approximately 50% being singletons. Each donor was a healthy Caucasian individual from Russia, aged about 6 to 95. Donors gave 8 to 10 milliliters of peripheral blood apiece. Whole-study findings and limits: Roughly linear declines in TCR beta diversity per million T cells occurred with age.

The sample consisted of blood. This clonotype was obtained from a woman in her sixties in good health. The chain links TRBV20-1 to TRBJ2-7; TRBD1 is a possible D gene (6 bases). CDR3 protein: CSASRARGYYYEQYF. DNA for the CDR3: TGCAGTGCTAGCAGAGCCAGGGGATACTACTACGAGCAGTACTTC.